The T cell receptor beta chain under discussion was sequenced for a study of OX40 agonist ivuxolimab in advanced cancers. Profiling relied on immunoSEQ multiplex PCR, and the TCRdb table lists in-frame clones only, not all of them. The sample records tens of thousands of clones, 70% to 90% being singletons. The sequence was obtained from an adult with an advanced solid tumor such as melanoma, head and neck, liver or kidney cancer. The sample here was CD4+ or CD8+ T cells sorted from blood, taken in a trial of the OX40 agonist ivuxolimab.

The CDR3 sequence is CASSAFGTGSEAFF. CDR3 DNA: TGTGCCAGCAGTGCGTTTGGGACAGGGTCTGAAGCTTTCTTT. The chain has TRBV27 and TRBJ1-1; 9 nucleotides match TRBD1. J was trimmed by 6 bases and V by 5 bases; bases with no gene match: 7. This CDR3 comprises 14 residues. Germline assignment: CDR1 MNHEY and CDR2 SMNVEV (reference sequence).